Listed below are T cell receptor beta chains from one sample, sequenced in a study of PD-1 blockade in classical Hodgkin lymphoma. The protocol was immunoSEQ multiplex PCR, while the TCRdb copy is restricted to in-frame clones and leaves out a portion. The data show 57,000 or so clones, with around 90% seen just once and more than 8% held by the top ten. The sequencing used peripheral blood mononuclear cells (PBMCs), collected before the fourth cycle of nivolumab. The receptors were gathered from a human donor with classical Hodgkin lymphoma. Both conserved end residues are part of each CDR3. A D gene is named only where the DNA matches it firmly. A row's size may be missing; if present it is once, few, many or a size class.

v_call,j_call,cdr3_length,clone_size,d_call,cdr3_nt,cdr3_aa
TRBV5-1,TRBJ1-1,14,-,TRBD1,TGCGCCAGCAGCGACAGGGGAGGGAACACTGAAGCTTTCTTT,CASSDRGGNTEAFF
TRBV5-1,TRBJ1-6,17,-,TRBD1,TGCGCCAGCAGCTTGGAGCTTGGGGGACAGGGGGATTCACCCCTCCACTTT,CASSLELGGQGDSPLHF
TRBV5-6,TRBJ2-1,14,once,-,TGTGCCAGCAGCTTAGACTTCGGGGGAGATGAGCAGTTCTTC,CASSLDFGGDEQFF
TRBV30,TRBJ1-4,12,-,-,TGTGCCTGGAATGGGGGGAATGAAAAACTGTTTTTT,CAWNGGNEKLFF
TRBV5-1,TRBJ2-2,15,once,-,TGCGCCAGCAGCGGGACGACAGGTAACACCGGGGAGCTGTTTTTT,CASSGTTGNTGELFF
TRBV6-5,TRBJ2-7,13,once,-,TGTGCCAGCACCCCTCCCGGGGCCTACGAGCAGTACTTC,CASTPPGAYEQYF
TRBV5-1,TRBJ2-3,14,-,-,TGCGCCAGCAGCTTAGACAGAAGCACAGATACGCAGTATTTT,CASSLDRSTDTQYF
TRBV10-1,TRBJ1-1,16,-,-,TGCGCCAGCAGTGGTTTGGGAGGGACCCTGAACACTGAAGCTTTCTTT,CASSGLGGTLNTEAFF
TRBV11-2,TRBJ2-1,15,-,TRBD2,TGTGCCAGCAGCGACCAATGGTCTAGCGGGGGGAAGCAGTTCTTC,CASSDQWSSGGKQFF
TRBV5-1,TRBJ2-6,18,-,-,TGCGCCAGCAGCCCGGGGGTTCGGACATCTCCTGGGGCCAACGTCCTGACTTTC,CASSPGVRTSPGANVLTF
TRBV5-1,TRBJ2-3,14,few,-,TGCGCCAGCAGCTTGGGGTCCGGGACAGATACGCAGTATTTT,CASSLGSGTDTQYF
TRBV5-1,TRBJ1-1,16,-,-,TGCGCCAGCAGCTTGGCTCCCGGGGGCAGTGGGGGTGAAGCTTTCTTT,CASSLAPGGSGGEAFF
TRBV5-1,TRBJ2-5,14,-,TRBD2,TGCGCCAGCAGCTTGGCCTCCGGGAGGGAGACCCAGTACTTC,CASSLASGRETQYF
TRBV5-1,TRBJ1-5,14,-,TRBD1,TGCGCCAGCAGCGGGACAGGAGGAAATCAGCCCCAGCATTTT,CASSGTGGNQPQHF
TRBV6-5,TRBJ1-1,14,-,-,TGTGCCAGCAGTAACAGGGATCGGTACACTGAAGCTTTCTTT,CASSNRDRYTEAFF